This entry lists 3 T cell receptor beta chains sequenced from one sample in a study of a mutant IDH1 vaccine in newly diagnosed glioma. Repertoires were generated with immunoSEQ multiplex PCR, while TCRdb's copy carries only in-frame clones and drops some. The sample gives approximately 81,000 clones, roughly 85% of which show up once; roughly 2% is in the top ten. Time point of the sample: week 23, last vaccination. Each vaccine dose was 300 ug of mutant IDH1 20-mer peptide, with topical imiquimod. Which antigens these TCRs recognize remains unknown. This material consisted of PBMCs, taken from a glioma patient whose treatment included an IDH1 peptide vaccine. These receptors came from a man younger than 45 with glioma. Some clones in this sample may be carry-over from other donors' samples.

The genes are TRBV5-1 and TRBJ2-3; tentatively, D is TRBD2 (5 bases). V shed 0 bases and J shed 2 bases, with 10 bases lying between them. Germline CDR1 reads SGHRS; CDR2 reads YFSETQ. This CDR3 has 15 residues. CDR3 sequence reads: CASSLVASYTDTQYF. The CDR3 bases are TGCGCCAGCAGCTTGGTAGCGAGCTACACAGATACGCAGTATTTT.

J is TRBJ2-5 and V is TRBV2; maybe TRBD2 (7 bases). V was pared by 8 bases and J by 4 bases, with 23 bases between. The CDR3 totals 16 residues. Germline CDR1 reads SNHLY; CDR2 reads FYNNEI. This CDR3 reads CASQAGRGAMLETQYF. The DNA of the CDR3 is TGTGCCAGCCAAGCTGGTCGGGGGGCGATGCTAGAGACCCAGTACTTC. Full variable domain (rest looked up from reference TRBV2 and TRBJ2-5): EPEVTQTPSHQVTQMGQEVILRCVPISNHLYFYWYRQILGQKVEFLVSFYNNEISEKSEIFDDQFSVERPDGSNFTLKIRSTKLEDSAMYFCASQAGRGAMLETQYFGPGTRLLVL.

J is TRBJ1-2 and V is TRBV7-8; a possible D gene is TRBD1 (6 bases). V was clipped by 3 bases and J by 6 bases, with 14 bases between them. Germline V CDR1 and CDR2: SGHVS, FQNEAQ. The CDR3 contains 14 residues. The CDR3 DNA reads TGTGCCAGCAGCTTCGCCCGGGGGCCCCATGGCTACACCTTC. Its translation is CASSFARGPHGYTF.